This record covers a single T cell receptor (beta chain). Its recognized antigen is unknown. No base qualities exist here, and no much larger clone lies one base off it. The data were taken from a study of T cells in Graves' hyperthyroidism and ophthalmopathy (dated by TCRdb to the late 2010s). For context, the study as a whole: To identify TCR V-J signatures that set the groups apart, the researchers used a discovery cohort of more than 95 patients, made up of 40 to 45 with Graves' ophthalmopathy and 55 to 65 with stable Graves' hyperthyroidism. According to the paper, TCR Vbeta CDR3 sequencing was carried out on 135 peripheral blood samples, which came from about 45 ophthalmopathy, approximately 72 hyperthyroidism and approximately 17 progressor patients. Once sampling was done, hyperthyroidism patients were given methimazole at a starting dose of 30 mg daily, whereas ophthalmopathy patients were given high-dose intravenous methylprednisolone. The 100 or so discovery patients were randomly split 7:3 into training and test sets. In addition, the study compared T-cell repertoires in thyroid tissue and in blood from five to seven Graves' hyperthyroidism patients. An independent validation cohort of under 20 hyperthyroidism patients and about 16 patients who later progressed to ophthalmopathy tested prospective prediction of ophthalmopathy. What the work shows at the level of the full study, not this receptor alone: A model built on a 13 V-J signature distinguished ophthalmopathy from stable hyperthyroidism, reaching around 90% sensitivity and about 81% specificity in cross-validation and 80%/75% in testing. Most expanded thyroid clonotypes (frequency above 0.001) were also detected in blood, suggesting blood repertoires may reflect thyroid immune responses. In validation, progression to ophthalmopathy was predicted by the model with roughly 69% sensitivity and under 85% specificity, a median of about 6.4 months before onset. No statistical method was used to set the sample size in advance, and investigators knew the group allocation.

A patient counted as having stable Graves' hyperthyroidism if no progression to ophthalmopathy occurred over 18 months of follow-up. Hyperthyroidism patients were newly diagnosed, with disease duration under 2 months, and aged 18 to 65 years. Patients with uncontrolled infections, other autoimmune diseases, pregnancy or lactation were excluded. Diagnoses were established on the basis of clinical symptoms, serum thyroxine and TRAb, thyroid ultrasound, and orbital computed tomography. Total RNA was extracted with Trizol reagent, and quality was checked on an Agilent 2100 Bioanalyzer. Amplification of TCR beta CDR3 regions was carried out from RNA transcripts. The TCR CDR3 was subjected to a first round of RT-PCR using the HTBI primer set and the Qiagen OneStep RT-PCR kit. Libraries were constructed in a second round of multiplex PCR, after which size selection and purification were performed. The libraries were sequenced on an Illumina HiSeq2000 using paired-end 100 bp reads. In the authors' own workflow: SOAPnuke was used to process the raw data, throwing out any read that contained adapters or uncalled bases, had a mean Phred below 15, or lacked an exact constant-primer or identifier match. High-quality paired reads were merged with COPE v1.2.5, and unique nucleotide sequences were defined as clonotypes. MiTCR v1.1 was used to align clonotypes to the IMGT TRBV, TRBD and TRBJ reference segments. The analysis was restricted to V-J combinations with a frequency above 0.0001, which together covered 99.2% of the repertoires. The TCS score was defined as the ratio of F50 (clonal expansion) to E x V (chaos), calculated using BLOSUM62-based TCRdist between CDR3 peptides within each V-J. Welch's t-statistics and random forest reduced around 510 V-J features to fewer than 15, which were used in a naive Bayes classifier (R e1071). Clones were called with MiXCR by TCRdb after fastp trimmed the public reads at Q25, and only in-frame beta chains were retained. Rows are unified per CDR3 protein, each entry keeping the most common DNA and genes. The V and J calls were not made by the authors but by TCRdb's processing. This sample has some 600,000 distinct CDR3 sequences in its table, and about 43% of those were observed once. The ten largest clones capture roughly 8.2% of the sample.

Relative to germline, V is 4 bases shorter and J is 2 bases shorter, with 15 bases between their ends. The CDR3 numbers 17 residues from cysteine through phenylalanine. The read is trimmed to its CDR3 DNA, 51 bases read in frame from base 1. CDR1 and CDR2 (MNHEY, SVGAGI) derive from the germline V gene. The chain joins TRBV6-5 to TRBJ1-6; the D gene remains uncertain. The source of this sequence is a woman aged 18-29 years with Graves' hyperthyroidism. Donor details come from another sample of the same person, matched by shared clones. The specimen was peripheral blood or thyroid tissue (not recorded which). Here is the DNA: TGTGCCAGCAGTTTAAACGGACCTCGGGCCTATAATTCACCCCTCCACTTT. This codes for CASSLNGPRAYNSPLHF.